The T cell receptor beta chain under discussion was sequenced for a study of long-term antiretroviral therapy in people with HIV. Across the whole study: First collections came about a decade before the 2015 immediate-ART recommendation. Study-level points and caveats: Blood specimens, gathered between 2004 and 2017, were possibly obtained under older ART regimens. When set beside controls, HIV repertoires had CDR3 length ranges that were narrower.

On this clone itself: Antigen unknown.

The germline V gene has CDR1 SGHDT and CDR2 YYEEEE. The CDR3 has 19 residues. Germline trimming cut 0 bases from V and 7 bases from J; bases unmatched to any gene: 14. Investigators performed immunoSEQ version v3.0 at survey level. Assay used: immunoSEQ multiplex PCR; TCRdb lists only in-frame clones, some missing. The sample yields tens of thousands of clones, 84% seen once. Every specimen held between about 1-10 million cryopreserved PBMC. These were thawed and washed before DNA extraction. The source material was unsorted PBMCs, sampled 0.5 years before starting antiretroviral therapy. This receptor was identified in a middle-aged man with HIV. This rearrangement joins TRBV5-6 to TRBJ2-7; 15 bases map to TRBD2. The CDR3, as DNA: TGTGCCAGCAGCTTGGCCAGGACTAGCGGGGGGGGCAGCCTGTCGGAGCAGTACTTC. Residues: CASSLARTSGGGSLSEQYF.